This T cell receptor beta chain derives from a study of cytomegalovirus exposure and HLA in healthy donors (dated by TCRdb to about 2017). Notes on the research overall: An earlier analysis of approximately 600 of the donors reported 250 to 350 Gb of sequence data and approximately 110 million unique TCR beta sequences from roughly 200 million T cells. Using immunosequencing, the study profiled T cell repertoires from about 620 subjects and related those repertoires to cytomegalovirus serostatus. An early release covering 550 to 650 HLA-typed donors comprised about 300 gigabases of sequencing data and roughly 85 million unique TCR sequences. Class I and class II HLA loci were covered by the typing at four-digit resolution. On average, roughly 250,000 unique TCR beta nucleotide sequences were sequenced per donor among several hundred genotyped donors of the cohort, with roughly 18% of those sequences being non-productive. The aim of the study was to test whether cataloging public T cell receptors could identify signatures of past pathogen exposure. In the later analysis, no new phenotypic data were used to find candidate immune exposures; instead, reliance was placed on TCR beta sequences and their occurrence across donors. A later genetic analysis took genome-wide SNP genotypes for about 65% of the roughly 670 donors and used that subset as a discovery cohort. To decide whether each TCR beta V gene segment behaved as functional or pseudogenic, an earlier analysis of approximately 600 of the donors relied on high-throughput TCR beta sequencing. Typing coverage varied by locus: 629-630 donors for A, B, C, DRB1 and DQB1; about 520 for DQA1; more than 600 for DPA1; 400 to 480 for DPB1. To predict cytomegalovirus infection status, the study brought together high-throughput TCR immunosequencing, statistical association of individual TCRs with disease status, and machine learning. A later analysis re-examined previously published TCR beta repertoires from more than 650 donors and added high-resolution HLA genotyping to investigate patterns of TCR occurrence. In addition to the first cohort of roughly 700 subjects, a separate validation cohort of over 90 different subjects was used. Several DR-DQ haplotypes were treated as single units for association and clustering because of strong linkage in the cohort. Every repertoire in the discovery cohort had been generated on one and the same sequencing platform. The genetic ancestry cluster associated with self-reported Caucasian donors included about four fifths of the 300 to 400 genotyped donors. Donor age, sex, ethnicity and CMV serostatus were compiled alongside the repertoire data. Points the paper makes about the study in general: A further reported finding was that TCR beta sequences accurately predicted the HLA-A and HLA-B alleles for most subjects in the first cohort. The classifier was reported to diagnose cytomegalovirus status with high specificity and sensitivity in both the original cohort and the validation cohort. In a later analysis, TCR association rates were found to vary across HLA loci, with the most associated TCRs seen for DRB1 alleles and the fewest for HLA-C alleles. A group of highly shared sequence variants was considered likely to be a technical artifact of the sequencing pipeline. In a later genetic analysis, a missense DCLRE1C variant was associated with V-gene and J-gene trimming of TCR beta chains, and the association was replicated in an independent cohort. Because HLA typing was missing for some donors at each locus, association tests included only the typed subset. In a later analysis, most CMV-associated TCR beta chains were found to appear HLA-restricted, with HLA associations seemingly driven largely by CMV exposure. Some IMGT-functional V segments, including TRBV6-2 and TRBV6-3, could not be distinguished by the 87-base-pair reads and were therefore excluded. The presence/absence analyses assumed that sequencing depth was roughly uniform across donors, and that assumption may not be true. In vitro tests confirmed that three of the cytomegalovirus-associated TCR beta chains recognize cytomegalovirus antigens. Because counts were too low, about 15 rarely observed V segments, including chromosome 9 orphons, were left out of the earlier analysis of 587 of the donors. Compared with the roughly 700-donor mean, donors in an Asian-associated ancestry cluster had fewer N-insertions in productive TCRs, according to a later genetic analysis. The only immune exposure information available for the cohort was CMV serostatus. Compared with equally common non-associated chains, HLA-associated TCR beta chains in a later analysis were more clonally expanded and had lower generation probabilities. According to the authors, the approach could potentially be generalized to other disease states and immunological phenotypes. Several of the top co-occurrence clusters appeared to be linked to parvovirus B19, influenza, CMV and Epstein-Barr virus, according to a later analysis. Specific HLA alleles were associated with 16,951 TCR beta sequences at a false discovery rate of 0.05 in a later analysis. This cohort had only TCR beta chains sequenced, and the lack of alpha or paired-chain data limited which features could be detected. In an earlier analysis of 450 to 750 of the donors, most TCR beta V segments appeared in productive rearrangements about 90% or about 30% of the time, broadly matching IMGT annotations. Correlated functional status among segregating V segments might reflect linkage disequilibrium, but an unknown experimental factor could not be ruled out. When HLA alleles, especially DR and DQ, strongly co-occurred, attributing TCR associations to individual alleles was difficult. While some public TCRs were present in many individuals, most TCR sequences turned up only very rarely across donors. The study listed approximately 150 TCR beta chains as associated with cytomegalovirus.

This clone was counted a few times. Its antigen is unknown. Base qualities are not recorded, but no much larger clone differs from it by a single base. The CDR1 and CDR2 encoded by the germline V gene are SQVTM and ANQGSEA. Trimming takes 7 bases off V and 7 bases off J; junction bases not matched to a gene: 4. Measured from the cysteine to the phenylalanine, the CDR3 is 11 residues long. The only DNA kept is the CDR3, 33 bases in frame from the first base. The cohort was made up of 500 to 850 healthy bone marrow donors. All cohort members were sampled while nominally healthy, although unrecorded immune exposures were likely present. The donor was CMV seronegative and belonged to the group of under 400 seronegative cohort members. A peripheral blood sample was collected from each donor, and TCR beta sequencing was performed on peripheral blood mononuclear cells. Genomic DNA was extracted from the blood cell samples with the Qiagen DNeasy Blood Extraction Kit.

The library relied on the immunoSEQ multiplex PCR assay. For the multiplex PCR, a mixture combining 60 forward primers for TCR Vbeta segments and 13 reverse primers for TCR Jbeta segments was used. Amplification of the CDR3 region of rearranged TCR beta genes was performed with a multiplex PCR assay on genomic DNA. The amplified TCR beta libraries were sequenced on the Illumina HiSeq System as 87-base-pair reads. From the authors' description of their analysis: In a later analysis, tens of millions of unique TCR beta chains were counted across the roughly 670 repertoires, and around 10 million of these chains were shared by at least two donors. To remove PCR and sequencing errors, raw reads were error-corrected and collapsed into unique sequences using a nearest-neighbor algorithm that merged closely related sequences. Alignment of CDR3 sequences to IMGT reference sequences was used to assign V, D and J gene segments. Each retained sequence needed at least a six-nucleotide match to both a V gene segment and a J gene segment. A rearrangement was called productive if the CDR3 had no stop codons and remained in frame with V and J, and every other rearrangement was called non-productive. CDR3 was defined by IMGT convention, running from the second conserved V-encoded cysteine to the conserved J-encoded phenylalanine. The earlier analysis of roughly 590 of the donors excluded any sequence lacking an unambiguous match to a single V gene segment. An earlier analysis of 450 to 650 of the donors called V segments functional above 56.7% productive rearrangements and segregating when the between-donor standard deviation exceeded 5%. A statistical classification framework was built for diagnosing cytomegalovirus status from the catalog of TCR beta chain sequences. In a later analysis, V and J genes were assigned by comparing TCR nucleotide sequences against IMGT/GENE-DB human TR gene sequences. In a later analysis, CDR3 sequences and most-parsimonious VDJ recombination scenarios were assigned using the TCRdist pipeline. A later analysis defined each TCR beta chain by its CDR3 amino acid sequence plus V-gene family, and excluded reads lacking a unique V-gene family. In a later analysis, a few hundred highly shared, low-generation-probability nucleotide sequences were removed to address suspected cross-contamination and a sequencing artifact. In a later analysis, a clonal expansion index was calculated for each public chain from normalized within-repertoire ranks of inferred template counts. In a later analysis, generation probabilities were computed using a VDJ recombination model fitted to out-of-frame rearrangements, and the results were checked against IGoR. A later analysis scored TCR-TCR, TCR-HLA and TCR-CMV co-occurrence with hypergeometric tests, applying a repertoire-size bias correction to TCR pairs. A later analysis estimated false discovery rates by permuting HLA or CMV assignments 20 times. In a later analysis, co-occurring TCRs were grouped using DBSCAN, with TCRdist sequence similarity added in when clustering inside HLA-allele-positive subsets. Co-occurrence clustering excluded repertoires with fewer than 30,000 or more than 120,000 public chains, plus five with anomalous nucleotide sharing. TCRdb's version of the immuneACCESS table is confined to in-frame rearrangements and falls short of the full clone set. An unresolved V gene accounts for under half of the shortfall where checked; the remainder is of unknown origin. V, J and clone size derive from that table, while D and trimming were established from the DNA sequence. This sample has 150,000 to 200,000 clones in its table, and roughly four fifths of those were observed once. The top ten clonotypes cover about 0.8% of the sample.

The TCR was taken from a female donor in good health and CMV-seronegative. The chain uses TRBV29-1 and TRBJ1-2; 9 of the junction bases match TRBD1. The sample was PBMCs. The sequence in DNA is TGCAGCGGTGGACAGGGGCCTGGCTACACCTTC. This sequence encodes CSGGQGPGYTF.